This paragraph covers one T cell receptor (beta chain) sequence. Its antigen is not known. This entry belongs to a study of T-cell reconstitution after alpha-beta-depleted transplantation in children. Notes on the study in general: Where alpha-beta T cells came from about two months after transplant was reportedly several hundred expanded graft clones. Newly produced T cells mostly accounted for T-cell counts and diversity one year post-transplant. There were some patients whose high TCRbeta diversity at day 60 came from surviving recipient T cells and thymic progenitors.

CDR3 length: 13 amino acids. Trimming removed 4 bases from V and 3 bases from J, with 6 bases in between. Per the germline V gene, CDR1 is MGHDK and CDR2 is SYGVNS. Using unique molecular identifiers, the investigators prepared the TCRbeta library. TCRdb re-derived calls from the PCR reads in MiXCR, one entry per CDR3 protein. The profile shows more than 400,000 distinct CDR3 sequences, over 10% of them singletons. The receptor was derived from a female patient younger than 10 who had a stem cell transplant for aplastic anemia, so the T cells may come from the graft donor. This rearrangement joins TRBV25-1 to TRBJ1-4, with unresolved D. The material was PBMCs, mostly from graft donor cells, obtained 180 days after TCRalphabeta/CD19-depleted stem cell transplant. As DNA, the CDR3 is TGTGCCAGCAGTGGGACTTCTAATGAAAAACTGTTTTTT. Its translation is CASSGTSNEKLFF.